The 11 T cell receptor beta chains presented below share a single source sample, sequenced in a study of blood T cell repertoires in COVID-19. Clones were read by immunoSEQ multiplex PCR, and TCRdb kept only the in-frame ones, dropping some. Counted here are 30,000 or so clones, 75% to 90% occurring once; the ten biggest clones make up around a sixth. The sample was peripheral blood. The receptors come from an elderly man with acute or convalescent COVID-19.

The J gene is TRBJ1-3, the V gene TRBV5-1; D possibly corresponds to TRBD1 (6 bases). V lost 5 bases to trimming and J lost 0 bases, with 9 bases between them. There are 14 residues in the CDR3. Germline V gene data show CDR1 as SGHRS and CDR2 as YFSETQ. CDR3: CASRETGSGNTIYF. In nucleotides, the CDR3 is TGCGCCAGCAGGGAGACAGGCTCTGGAAACACCATATATTTT.

V gene TRBV5-4 combines with J gene TRBJ1-2; possibly TRBD1 for D (6 bases). Germline CDR1 SGHNT, CDR2 YYREEE (reference sequence). The CDR3 has 14 residues. V gave up 1 base and J gave up 4 bases, with 11 bases separating them. Written as DNA, the CDR3 is TGTGCCAGCAGCTTGCAGGGGCCGTCCTATGGCTACACCTTC. This codes for CASSLQGPSYGYTF. The complete variable domain, with remaining parts taken from reference TRBV5-4 and TRBJ1-2, reads ETGVTQSPTHLIKTRGQQVTLRCSSQSGHNTVSWYQQALGQGPQFIFQYYREEENGRGNFPPRFSGLQFPNYSSELNVNALELDDSALYLCASSLQGPSYGYTFGSGTRLTVV.

This sequence joins TRBV2 and TRBJ2-4; TRBD1 matches 12 bases. Germline CDR1 reads SNHLY; CDR2 reads FYNNEI. V was clipped by 6 bases and J by 7 bases; unmatched bases: 7. The CDR3 has 15 amino acids. The CDR3 DNA sequence: TGTGCCAGCAGACCCGGGACAGGGGGCACGAACATTCAGTACTTC. This gives the protein CASRPGTGGTNIQYF. Combining the CDR3 with reference TRBV2 and TRBJ2-4 gives the whole variable domain EPEVTQTPSHQVTQMGQEVILRCVPISNHLYFYWYRQILGQKVEFLVSFYNNEISEKSEIFDDQFSVERPDGSNFTLKIRSTKLEDSAMYFCASRPGTGGTNIQYFGAGTRLSVL.

The chain couples TRBV18 to TRBJ2-7, with TRBD1 matching over 9 bases. The CDR3 sequence is 15 residues long. Per germline, CDR1 KGHSH and CDR2 LQKENI. The V segment lost 2 bases and the J segment 4 bases; nucleotides outside the gene matches: 6. DNA of the CDR3: TGTGCCAGCTCACCATCAGGACAGGGGACATACGAGCAGTACTTC. Protein product: CASSPSGQGTYEQYF.

This chain links TRBV19 with TRBJ2-1, with D possibly matching TRBD2 (5 bases). This CDR3 is 14 amino acids long. V lost 6 bases and J 5 bases, leaving 14 bases between the germline ends. CDR1 and CDR2 from the germline V gene are LNHDA and SQIVND (reference sequence). CDR3 DNA: TGTGCCAGTAGCCGGGGAGCTCCAGACAATGAGCAGTTCTTC. Its translation: CASSRGAPDNEQFF.

The chain is built from TRBV5-6 and TRBJ2-1, with D tentatively TRBD2 (6 bases). From germline, CDR1 is SGHDT and CDR2 YYEEEE. Trimming cost V 0 bases and J 4 bases, with 11 bases left between them. The CDR3 is made up of 15 amino acids. In DNA, the CDR3 is TGTGCCAGCAGCTTGGCGCTACGGGGGTACAATGAGCAGTTCTTC. Its translation: CASSLALRGYNEQFF.

V gene TRBV11-2 combines with J gene TRBJ1-2, with 7 bases identical to TRBD1. The CDR3 has 14 amino acids. CDR1 is SGHAT, CDR2 FQNNGV, per germline. Unmatched junction bases numbered 3, after V lost 5 bases and J lost 0 bases. CDR3 region: CASSTTGANYGYTF. Written as DNA, the CDR3 is TGTGCCAGCAGCACCACAGGGGCTAACTATGGCTACACCTTC.

This chain links TRBV3-1 (or the pseudogene TRBV3-2) with TRBJ1-2; the D gene is possibly TRBD1 (5 bases). Germline CDR1 is LGHDT and CDR2 is YNNKEL (reference sequence). V lost 1 base and J 2 bases, leaving 17 bases between the germline ends. The CDR3 is made up of 17 amino acids. The CDR3 loop is CASSQVGWGGINYGYTF. DNA of the CDR3: TGTGCCAGCAGCCAAGTTGGTTGGGGGGGAATAAACTATGGCTACACCTTC.

This chain connects TRBV3-1 (or the pseudogene TRBV3-2) to TRBJ2-5, with D possibly TRBD2 on 6 matching bases. The CDR3 consists of 17 residues. Germline CDR1 is LGHDT and CDR2 is YNNKEL (reference sequence). V was cut by 4 bases and J by 5 bases, with 23 bases left in between. CDR3 nucleotides: TGTGCCAGCAGCCCAGCCCGGCAGGGAGGCTCCCGGGAGACCCAGTACTTC. Protein product: CASSPARQGGSRETQYF.

The chain combines TRBV6-5 with TRBJ1-4; weak D call: TRBD1 (5 bases). Trimming removed 7 bases from V and 4 bases from J, with 13 bases in between. CDR3 size: 14 residues. Germline CDR1 reads MNHEY; CDR2 reads SVGAGI. This CDR3 is CASTETVFNEKLFF. The CDR3 DNA reads TGTGCCAGCACCGAGACAGTCTTTAATGAAAAACTGTTTTTT.

The chain carries TRBV29-1 and TRBJ2-5, with 9 positions matching TRBD2. The CDR3 has 14 residues. J gave up 1 base and V 7 bases, and 7 bases lay outside the gene matches. Per the germline V gene, CDR1 is SQVTM and CDR2 is ANQGSEA. This CDR3 reads CSARLAVFQETQYF. The CDR3 DNA reads as TGCAGCGCTAGACTAGCGGTATTCCAAGAGACCCAGTACTTC.